The entry below describes one T cell receptor (beta chain). The data stem from a study of T cells after yellow fever vaccination. The study, taken as a whole, reports: Researchers report a weaker secondary response that nonetheless peaked faster, day 5 versus 15. Sorted memory subsets showed almost no vaccine-responding clonotypes on day 0.

TCRdb called the 5' RACE reads again in MiXCR, with one record for every CDR3 protein. Counted here are approximately 31,000 distinct CDR3 sequences, roughly a tenth occurring once; the ten biggest clones make up approximately 12%. The CDR3 has 17 residues. With 3 bases clipped from V and 5 bases from J, the junction kept 13 bases outside the gene matches. Germline assignment: CDR1 SGHRS and CDR2 YFSETQ. This sample comprised PBMCs, either bulk or a sorted T-cell subset (CD4+, CD8+, memory, or dextramer-sorted; not recorded which), obtained around 16 days after the first yellow fever vaccination. This clonotype was obtained from a man between 18 and 29 years old who received the YFV17D yellow fever vaccine. The J gene is TRBJ2-5, the V gene TRBV5-1, with 10 bases identical to TRBD2. The CDR3 bases are TGCGCCAGCAGCTCCGGACTAGCGGCCCCTGTGGGGGAGACCCAGTACTTC. This translates into CASSSGLAAPVGETQYF.